The rows below give T cell receptor beta chains drawn from one sample of a study of T cell changes during pregnancy in multiple sclerosis. Sequenced by immunoSEQ multiplex PCR; TCRdb stores in-frame clones only, minus some. The profile shows 55,000 to 65,000 clones, roughly 94% of them singletons. Sequences were derived from CD8+ T cells from peripheral blood mononuclear cells, sampled in the third trimester of pregnancy. Receptors originate from a female donor with multiple sclerosis, enrolled in a pregnancy study. Each CDR3 is given with its conserved first and last residue. The D gene is left open where the match is weak. The size field is filled for only some rows; it gives once, few, many or a size class.

CDR3: CASSRRDREERTYEQYF
DNA: TGCGCCAGCAGTCGACGAGACAGGGAAGAGCGTACCTACGAGCAGTACTTC
size: once
D: TRBD1
J: TRBJ2-7
V: TRBV23-1

CDR3: CASSPWDRSSYEQYF
DNA: TGTGCCAGCAGCCCCTGGGACAGGAGCTCCTACGAGCAGTACTTC
size: NA
D: TRBD1
J: TRBJ2-7
V: TRBV5-6

CDR3: CASSSQGGGYTF
DNA: TGCGCCAGCAGCTCCCAGGGAGGTGGCTACACCTTC
size: NA
D: NA
J: TRBJ1-2
V: TRBV5-1

CDR3: CASSLSAGGARTYEQYF
DNA: TGTGCCAGCAGCTTATCGGCAGGGGGCGCCCGAACCTACGAGCAGTACTTC
size: NA
D: TRBD1
J: TRBJ2-7
V: TRBV11-1

CDR3: CASSFTRTSYEQYF
DNA: TGCGCCAGCAGCTTTACTAGGACTAGTTACGAGCAGTACTTC
size: NA
D: TRBD2
J: TRBJ2-7
V: TRBV5-1

CDR3: CASSLRQGYNEQYF
DNA: TGTGCCAGCAGCTTAAGACAGGGGTATAACGAGCAGTACTTC
size: NA
D: TRBD1
J: TRBJ2-7
V: TRBV5-5

CDR3: CASSWGTSGGVGTGELFF
DNA: TGCGCCAGCAGCTGGGGGACTAGCGGAGGAGTTGGCACCGGGGAGCTGTTTTTT
size: NA
D: TRBD2
J: TRBJ2-2
V: TRBV5-1

CDR3: CARGTGATNTEAFF
DNA: TGTGCCAGAGGGACAGGGGCTACGAACACTGAAGCTTTCTTT
size: NA
D: TRBD1
J: TRBJ1-1
V: TRBV2

CDR3: CASTPDRAPYGYTF
DNA: TGTGCCAGTACCCCGGACAGGGCCCCCTATGGCTACACCTTC
size: once
D: TRBD1
J: TRBJ1-2
V: TRBV19

CDR3: CASSQGHAYEQYF
DNA: TGCGCCAGCAGCCAAGGTCATGCCTACGAGCAGTACTTC
size: NA
D: NA
J: TRBJ2-7
V: TRBV4-1

CDR3: CAPWDRGNTEAFF
DNA: TGTGCCCCGTGGGACAGGGGGAACACTGAAGCTTTCTTT
size: NA
D: TRBD1
J: TRBJ1-1
V: TRBV25-1

CDR3: CASTHLGGRARTGELFF
DNA: TGTGCCAGTACTCACTTGGGAGGGAGGGCGAGAACCGGGGAGCTGTTTTTT
size: medium-sized
D: TRBD2
J: TRBJ2-2
V: TRBV19

CDR3: CASSTSRQVLEGYTEAFF
DNA: TGTGCCAGTAGTACCTCCCGACAGGTCTTGGAAGGGTACACTGAAGCTTTCTTT
size: NA
D: NA
J: TRBJ1-1
V: TRBV19

CDR3: CAWDLGGNQPQHF
DNA: TGTGCCTGGGATTTGGGGGGGAATCAGCCCCAGCATTTT
size: NA
D: NA
J: TRBJ1-5
V: TRBV30

CDR3: CASSLGLAGEYSYNEQFF
DNA: TGTGCCAGCAGCTTGGGACTAGCGGGGGAATACTCCTACAATGAGCAGTTCTTC
size: NA
D: TRBD2
J: TRBJ2-1
V: TRBV5-4

CDR3: CSVEARQGGAGEQYF
DNA: TGCAGCGTTGAAGCAAGGCAAGGGGGCGCGGGCGAGCAGTACTTC
size: NA
D: TRBD1
J: TRBJ2-7
V: TRBV29-1

CDR3: CASSLGGGKVGRPEAFF
DNA: TGTGCCAGCAGTTTGGGCGGGGGGAAGGTAGGGCGACCGGAAGCTTTCTTT
size: NA
D: NA
J: TRBJ1-1
V: TRBV28

CDR3: CASSPRTSGSTDTQYF
DNA: TGCGCCAGCAGCCCCAGGACTAGCGGGAGCACAGATACGCAGTATTTT
size: NA
D: TRBD2
J: TRBJ2-3
V: TRBV4-1

CDR3: CASRPRLPSGANVLTF
DNA: TGTGCCAGCAGACCTAGACTGCCCTCTGGGGCCAACGTCCTGACTTTC
size: NA
D: NA
J: TRBJ2-6
V: TRBV7-9

CDR3: CASSLVQGGSNTEAFF
DNA: TGCGCCAGCAGCTTGGTTCAGGGAGGTAGTAACACTGAAGCTTTCTTT
size: NA
D: NA
J: TRBJ1-1
V: TRBV5-1

CDR3: CASSMGSIYNYGYTF
DNA: TGTGCCAGTAGTATGGGCAGCATTTATAACTATGGCTACACCTTC
size: NA
D: NA
J: TRBJ1-2
V: TRBV19

CDR3: CAWTLAGVADTQYF
DNA: TGTGCCTGGACACTAGCGGGAGTGGCCGATACGCAGTATTTT
size: NA
D: TRBD2
J: TRBJ2-3
V: TRBV30

CDR3: CASSRPPLEGLNTEAFF
DNA: TGCGCCAGCAGCCGCCCACCATTGGAGGGGCTGAACACTGAAGCTTTCTTT
size: NA
D: NA
J: TRBJ1-1
V: TRBV4-1

CDR3: CASSLSGQGPTVNYGYTF
DNA: TGTGCCAGCAGTTTATCAGGACAGGGTCCCACGGTGAACTATGGCTACACCTTC
size: NA
D: TRBD1
J: TRBJ1-2
V: TRBV27

CDR3: CASSFAGGHSYEQYF
DNA: TGTGCCAGCAGCTTTGCGGGAGGCCACTCCTACGAGCAGTACTTC
size: once
D: TRBD2
J: TRBJ2-7
V: TRBV11-2

CDR3: CASSFLTDTQYF
DNA: TGTGCCAGCAGTTTCCTCACAGATACGCAGTATTTT
size: NA
D: NA
J: TRBJ2-3
V: TRBV27

CDR3: CASVGGLGRDYGYTF
DNA: TGTGCCAGCGTCGGGGGTTTGGGCAGGGACTATGGCTACACCTTC
size: NA
D: NA
J: TRBJ1-2
V: TRBV6-1

CDR3: CAISEVAGSTDTQYF
DNA: TGTGCCATCAGTGAAGTGGCGGGATCCACAGATACGCAGTATTTT
size: NA
D: NA
J: TRBJ2-3
V: TRBV10-3

CDR3: CASRLRGGASTTEAFF
DNA: TGTGCCAGCCGACTACGTGGGGGCGCGTCGACCACTGAAGCTTTCTTT
size: NA
D: NA
J: TRBJ1-1
V: TRBV2

CDR3: CASSDSGGRSYEQYF
DNA: TGTGCCAGCAGCGATAGCGGGGGCCGCTCCTACGAGCAGTACTTC
size: NA
D: TRBD2
J: TRBJ2-7
V: TRBV9